These 19 T cell receptor beta chains share one sample of origin, sequenced in a study of tumor-infiltrating lymphocytes in primary liver carcinoma. The source of the blood RNA was unsorted whole blood, and germline DNA was extracted as well. Total RNA amounting to about 520 ng was the source from which TCR beta cDNA was made with a constant-region primer. It was through three nested multiplex PCR rounds of slightly modified ARM-PCR that TCR beta libraries arose. TRBV1-TRBV30 forward primers paired with a C-beta reverse primer drove the first two PCR rounds, around 10 cycles each. TCRdb recomputed calls from the multiplex PCR reads with MiXCR, one row per CDR3 protein. The sample contains hundreds of thousands of distinct CDR3 sequences, roughly 60% of which appear only once. The material sequenced was peripheral blood. The receptor source for this set is a man between 35 and 55 years old with primary liver carcinoma and hepatitis B virus infection.

The V call is TRBV10-3, the J call TRBJ2-1; D is unresolved. Trimming took off 0 bases at V and 2 bases at J, with 2 bases between the two ends. Germline V gene sequence: CDR1 ENHRY, CDR2 SYGVKD. This CDR3 contains 13 residues. CDR3 sequence: CAISESPYNEQFF. In DNA, the CDR3 is TGTGCCATCAGTGAGTCCCCCTACAATGAGCAGTTCTTC.

This chain connects TRBV6-2 or TRBV6-3 to TRBJ1-6, with TRBD1 identical over 8 bases. The germline CDR1 and CDR2 sequences are MNHEY and SVGEGT. This CDR3 has 15 residues. The J segment lost 7 bases and the V segment lost 6 bases, leaving 8 bases of the junction unmatched. CDR3 DNA: TGTGCCAGCAGCCAGATGACAGGGGTCAATTCACCCCTCCACTTT. It codes for CASSQMTGVNSPLHF.

For this clonotype: This may be a read error: a much more frequent sequence differs by one nucleotide. The V and J genes are TRBV4-3 and TRBJ2-3; the D is unclear. V lost 0 bases, J lost 2 bases, and 9 bases lay in between. Germline CDR1 LGHNA, CDR2 YSLEER. The CDR3 has 15 amino acids. The CDR3 DNA is TGCGCCAGCAGCCAAGATCATAGTGCCACAGATACGCAGTATTTT. Encoded protein: CASSQDHSATDTQYF.

As concerns this clonotype: At one of its ends the junction is not consistent with the germline gene, which may arise from a read error. The chain has TRBV4-3 and TRBJ2-1, with 10 positions matching TRBD1. The CDR3 covers 21 residues. Germline values: CDR1 LGHNA, CDR2 YSLEER. CDR3 region: CASSQRASGTGAGPSYNEQLF. The CDR3 region has the DNA TGCGCCAGCAGCCAAAGGGCGAGCGGGACAGGGGCCGGACCGTCATACAATGAGCAGCTCTTC.

This clonotype was seen a single time. V gene TRBV28 combines with J gene TRBJ1-3, with TRBD1 as a possible D gene (5 bases). The CDR3 totals 14 residues. The germline V gene encodes CDR1 MDHEN and CDR2 SYDVKM. The V gene lost 7 bases and the J gene lost 1 base, with 11 bases spanning the gap. DNA for the CDR3: TGTGCCAGCACAAACAGGCGGTCTGGAAACACCATATATTTT. It translates to CASTNRRSGNTIYF.

The chain couples TRBV30 to TRBJ2-7; the D gene is possibly TRBD1 (6 bases). There are 12 residues in the CDR3. Looked up from germline, CDR1 is GTSNPN and CDR2 is SVGIG (reference sequence). Trimming shortened V by 1 base and J by 8 bases, and 12 bases separated the two germline ends. CDR3 DNA sequence: TGTGCCTGGAGTGACACCGGGGACAAGCAGTACTTC. Protein: CAWSDTGDKQYF.

This clonotype was picked up a small number of times. The V and J genes are TRBV5-1 and TRBJ1-1, with D hard to call. The V gene lost 0 bases and the J gene lost 0 bases, with 6 bases spanning the gap. This CDR3 has 14 amino acids. Looked up from germline, CDR1 is SGHRS and CDR2 is YFSETQ. CDR3 in amino acids: CASSLEAMNTEAFF. CDR3 nucleotide sequence: TGCGCCAGCAGCTTGGAGGCAATGAACACTGAAGCTTTCTTT.

This clonotype appeared a few times. CDR3 in amino acids: CASTQGDRGRIQYF. The CDR3 region has the DNA TGTGCCAGTACCCAAGGGGACAGGGGGCGAATCCAGTACTTC. The chain combines TRBV6-1 with TRBJ2-5; 12 positions agree with TRBD1. This CDR3 has 14 residues. CDR1 and CDR2 from the germline V gene are MNHNS and SASEGT. J lost 10 bases, V lost 9 bases, and 12 bases had no gene match.

V is TRBV29-1 and J is TRBJ2-7; D gene uncertain. V shed 4 bases and J shed 3 bases, with 13 bases lying between them. The CDR3 sequence is 13 residues long. CDR1 is SQVTM and CDR2 is ANQGSEA in the germline V gene. The chain's CDR3 is CSVASRQYYEQYF. The CDR3 region has the DNA TGCAGCGTTGCGTCAAGGCAGTACTACGAGCAGTACTTC.

Details on this clonotype: The junction and the germline gene differ at one end; a read error may be behind it. The rearrangement links TRBV11-2 to TRBJ2-7; D is perhaps TRBD2 (6 bases). The germline V gene encodes CDR1 SGHAT and CDR2 FQNNGV. The CDR3 loop spans 17 amino acids. CDR3 sequence reads: CANSLDLAGGKVNEQYF. The CDR3 region has the DNA TGTGCCAACAGCTTAGATCTGGCTGGCGGGAAGGTCAACGAGCAGTACTTC.

On this clonotype itself: The conserved final phenylalanine or tryptophan is absent from the CDR3, which likely points to a read error. CDR3 in amino acids: CASRLGYGNQPQHI. The CDR3 region has the DNA TGTGCCAGCAGACTAGGGTATGGCAATCAGCCCCAGCATATT. The chain joins TRBV12-3 or TRBV12-4 to TRBJ1-5; D is undetermined. The V gene lost 6 bases and the J gene lost 2 bases, with 11 bases spanning the gap. The CDR3 loop spans 14 amino acids.

In DNA form, the CDR3 reads TGTGCCAGCAGCTCCAGGGTTGACATTGAAGCTTTCTTT. Amino acid sequence: CASSSRVDIEAFF. The V call is TRBV7-9, the J call TRBJ1-1, with D perhaps TRBD1 (5 bases). CDR3 length equals 13 residues. The V and J ends lost 4 bases and 7 bases respectively, with 13 bases between them. Germline-derived CDR1 and CDR2 are SEHNR and FQNEAQ (reference sequence).

This clonotype was picked up many times. The chain carries TRBV11-2 and TRBJ2-7; maybe TRBD1 (5 bases). The CDR3 sequence is 12 residues long. Germline V CDR1 and CDR2: SGHAT, FQNNGV. V lost 5 bases and J 3 bases, leaving 8 bases between the germline ends. The CDR3 DNA sequence: TGTGCCAGCAGCCACCAGGGCTACGAGCAGTACTTC. Protein sequence: CASSHQGYEQYF.

V usage is TRBV20-1 and J usage is TRBJ2-7; the D gene is possibly TRBD2 (6 bases). Germline V lookup: CDR1 DFQATT, CDR2 SNEGSKA (reference sequence). The CDR3 runs to 16 residues. The V end lost 5 bases, the J end lost 7 bases, and 27 bases lay between the germline ends. Written as DNA, the CDR3 is TGCAGTGCTCCTCTCCATGGGAGCGGCCCAGGAGGGGAGCAGTACTTC. It specifies CSAPLHGSGPGGEQYF.

For this clonotype: One base away lies a much larger clone, so this may be a sequencing read error. This chain uses TRBV6-1 with TRBJ2-1; 7 bases are a match to TRBD2. Germline-derived CDR1 and CDR2 are MNHNS and SASEGT. V dropped 8 bases and J dropped 13; count of bases not matched to a gene: 8. The CDR3 totals 11 residues. The CDR3 DNA is TGTGCCAGCCTATTTGCGGGAGAACAGTTCTTC. Its protein is CASLFAGEQFF.

A word on this clonotype: This may arise from a read error, as a much more abundant clone is one base away. The V and J genes are TRBV4-2 and TRBJ2-5; maybe TRBD1 (6 bases). Germline values: CDR1 LGHNA, CDR2 YNFKEQ. The CDR3 has 13 amino acids. CDR3 amino acids: CDSSQARGETQYF. CDR3 coding DNA: TGTGACAGCAGCCAAGCCAGGGGTGAGACCCAGTACTTC.

This rearrangement joins TRBV28 to TRBJ2-7; 7 bases map to TRBD2. CDR1 MDHEN and CDR2 SYDVKM come from the germline V gene. V was clipped by 5 bases and J by 4 bases; unmatched bases: 11. This CDR3 comprises 15 residues. CDR3 sequence (DNA): TGTGCCAGCAGTCCCGGGGGGACTCAACTTTACGAGCAGTACTTC. Translating gives CASSPGGTQLYEQYF.

The chain combines TRBV28 with TRBJ1-5; perhaps TRBD1 as D (5 bases). V was cut by 7 bases and J by 4 bases, with 23 bases left in between. This CDR3 comprises 17 residues. Germline CDR1 reads MDHEN; CDR2 reads SYDVKM. The CDR3 protein is CASKKLGGSIENQPQHF. The CDR3 DNA reads as TGTGCCAGCAAAAAACTCGGGGGTAGTATTGAAAATCAGCCCCAGCATTTT.

This clonotype has a count of ten or more. The rearrangement uses TRBV12-5 and TRBJ2-1, with 8 bases matching TRBD2. This CDR3 region has 12 residues. The J segment lost 16 bases and the V segment lost 0 bases, leaving 5 bases of the junction unmatched. From germline, CDR1 is LGHNT and CDR2 FRNRAP. The CDR3 DNA reads TGTGCTAGTGGTTTGGTAGCGGGAGAGAAATTCTTC. This translates into CASGLVAGEKFF.